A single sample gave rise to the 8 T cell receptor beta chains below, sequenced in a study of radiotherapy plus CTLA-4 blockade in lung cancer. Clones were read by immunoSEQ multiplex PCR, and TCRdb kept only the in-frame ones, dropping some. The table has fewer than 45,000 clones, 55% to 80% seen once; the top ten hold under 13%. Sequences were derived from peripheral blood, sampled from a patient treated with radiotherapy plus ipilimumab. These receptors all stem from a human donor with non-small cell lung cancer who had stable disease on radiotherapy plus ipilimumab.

The CDR3 nucleotides read TGTGCCAGCAGAGGGACAGGGGCCGGGCTTCCCCTCCACTTT. Its protein is CASRGTGAGLPLHF. The chain couples TRBV25-1 to TRBJ1-6; 10 nucleotides match TRBD1. The CDR3 is 14 amino acids. The V gene's germline CDR1 is MGHDK and CDR2 SYGVNS. Unmatched junction bases numbered 9, after V lost 6 bases and J lost 13 bases.

The CDR3 region is CAWSVPRAYEQYF. CDR3 DNA sequence: TGTGCCTGGAGTGTCCCCAGGGCCTACGAGCAGTACTTC. This sequence joins TRBV30 and TRBJ2-7; D may be TRBD1 (5 bases). The CDR3 extends over 13 amino acids. Trimming left V 0 bases short and J 2 bases short, with 8 bases between. Per germline, CDR1 GTSNPN and CDR2 SVGIG (reference sequence).

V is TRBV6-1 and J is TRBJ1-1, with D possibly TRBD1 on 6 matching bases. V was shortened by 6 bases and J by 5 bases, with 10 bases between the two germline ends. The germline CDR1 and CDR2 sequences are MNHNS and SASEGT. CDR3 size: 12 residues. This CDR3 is CASSLGATEAFF. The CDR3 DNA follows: TGTGCCAGCAGCCTGGGGGCTACTGAAGCTTTCTTT.

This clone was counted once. The CDR3 nucleotides read TGTGCCAGCAGCTTAGGGGCAGTTCGTTTCTACGAGCAGTACTTC. Residues: CASSLGAVRFYEQYF. The chain employs TRBV7-9 and TRBJ2-7; D gene uncertain. CDR3 size: 15 residues. Germline values: CDR1 SEHNR, CDR2 FQNEAQ (reference sequence). V gave up 1 base and J gave up 3 bases, with 13 bases separating them.

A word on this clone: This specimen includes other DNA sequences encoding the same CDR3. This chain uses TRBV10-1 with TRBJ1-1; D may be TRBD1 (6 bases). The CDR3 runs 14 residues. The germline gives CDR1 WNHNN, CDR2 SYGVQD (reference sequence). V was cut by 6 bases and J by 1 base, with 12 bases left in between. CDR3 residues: CASSDPGENTEAFF. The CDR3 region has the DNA TGCGCCAGCAGCGACCCAGGGGAGAACACTGAAGCTTTCTTT.

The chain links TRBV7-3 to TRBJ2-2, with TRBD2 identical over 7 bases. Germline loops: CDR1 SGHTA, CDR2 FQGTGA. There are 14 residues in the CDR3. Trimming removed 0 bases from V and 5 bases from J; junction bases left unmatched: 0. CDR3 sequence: CASSLTGRTGELFF. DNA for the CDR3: TGTGCCAGCAGCTTAACCGGGAGGACCGGGGAGCTGTTTTTT.

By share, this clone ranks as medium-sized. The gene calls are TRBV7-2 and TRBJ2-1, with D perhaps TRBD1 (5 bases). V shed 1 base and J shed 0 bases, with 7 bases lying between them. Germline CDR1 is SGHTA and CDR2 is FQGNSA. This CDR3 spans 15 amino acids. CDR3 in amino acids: CASSLGTPSYNEQFF. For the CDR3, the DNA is TGTGCCAGCAGCTTAGGGACACCCTCCTACAATGAGCAGTTCTTC.

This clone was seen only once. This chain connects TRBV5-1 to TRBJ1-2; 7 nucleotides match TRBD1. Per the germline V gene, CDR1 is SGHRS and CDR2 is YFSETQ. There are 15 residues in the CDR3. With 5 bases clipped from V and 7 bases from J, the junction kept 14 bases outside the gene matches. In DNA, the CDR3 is TGCGCCAGCAGTCCACACAATAACAGGGGAGGTGGCTACACCTTC. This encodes CASSPHNNRGGGYTF.